A selection of T cell receptor beta chains follows, all from one sample in a study of CXCR3-negative and CXCR3-positive naive CD8 T cells. With the 5' RACE reads reprocessed, TCRdb shows one record per CDR3 protein and no DNA. This sample contains 2,500 to 3,000 distinct CDR3 sequences. Sequenced sample: naive CXCR3+ CD8+ T cells from blood. The source of these receptors is a human donor in good health. Some clones in this sample may be carry-over from other donors' samples. Each CDR3 is given with its conserved first and last residue. Each record gives: J gene, V gene, clone size, CDR3 protein. Size tells how often a clone was seen (once, few, many) or the class of an expanded clone, and some rows leave it out.

TRBJ2-1 | TRBV6-5 | medium-sized | CASSYSTSAVTEQFF
TRBJ2-5 | TRBV5-6 | medium-sized | CASSPGGWTQYF
TRBJ2-3 | TRBV18 | medium-sized | CASSPPDWDYTDTQYF
TRBJ2-7 | TRBV4-2 | medium-sized | CASSPRTGGTYEQYF
TRBJ2-2 | TRBV5-6 | - | CASSLLHVNTGELFF
TRBJ2-5 | TRBV7-9 | medium-sized | CASSFSTRGGVQETQYF
TRBJ2-1 | TRBV29-1 | - | CSAEGQGWVNEQFF
TRBJ1-2 | TRBV7-9 | - | CASSLGASYGYTF
TRBJ2-5 | TRBV29-1 | - | CSVDLGLEQETQYF
TRBJ2-5 | TRBV25-1 | medium-sized | CASSDPGEGGETQYF
TRBJ2-3 | TRBV7-2 | medium-sized | CASSPGIPTHTDTQYF
TRBJ2-3 | TRBV29-1 | medium-sized | CSVPGLAGTSTDTQYF